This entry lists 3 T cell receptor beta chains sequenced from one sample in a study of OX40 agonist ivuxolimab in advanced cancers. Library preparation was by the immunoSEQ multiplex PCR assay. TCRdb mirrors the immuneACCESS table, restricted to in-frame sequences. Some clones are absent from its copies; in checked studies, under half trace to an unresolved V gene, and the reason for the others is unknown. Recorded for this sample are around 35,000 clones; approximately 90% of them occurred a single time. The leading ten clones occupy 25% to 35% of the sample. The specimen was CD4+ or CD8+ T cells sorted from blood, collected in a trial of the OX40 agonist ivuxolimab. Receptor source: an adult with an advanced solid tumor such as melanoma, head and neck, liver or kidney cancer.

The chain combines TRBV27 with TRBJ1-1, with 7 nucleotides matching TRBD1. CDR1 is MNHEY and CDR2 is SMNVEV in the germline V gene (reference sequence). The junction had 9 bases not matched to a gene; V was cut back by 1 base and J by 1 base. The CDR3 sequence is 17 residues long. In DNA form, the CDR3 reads TGTGCCAGCAGTTTATACGCTACAGGGGCTGGGAACACTGAAGCTTTCTTT. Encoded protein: CASSLYATGAGNTEAFF.

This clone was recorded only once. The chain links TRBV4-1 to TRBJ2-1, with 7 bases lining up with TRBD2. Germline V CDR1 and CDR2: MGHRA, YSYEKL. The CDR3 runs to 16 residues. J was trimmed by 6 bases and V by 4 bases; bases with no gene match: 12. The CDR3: CASSPAMGGSINEQFF. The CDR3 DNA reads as TGCGCCAGCAGCCCAGCAATGGGCGGGAGTATCAATGAGCAGTTCTTC.

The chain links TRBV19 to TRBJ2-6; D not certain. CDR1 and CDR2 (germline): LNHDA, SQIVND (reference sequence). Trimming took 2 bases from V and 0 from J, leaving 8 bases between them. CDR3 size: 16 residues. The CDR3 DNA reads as TGTGCCAGTAGTATACGAGAGGACTCTGGGGCCAACGTCCTGACTTTC. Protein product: CASSIREDSGANVLTF.